The clone carrying this T cell receptor (beta chain) was counted only a few times. Its antigen is currently unknown. This entry comes from a study of Graves' ophthalmopathy and Graves' hyperthyroidism. On the study more broadly: Untreated patients at initial diagnosis provided peripheral blood. Study-wide points: Blood also contained most of the expanded thyroid clonotypes above 0.001 frequency. The model reached 70.59% sensitivity and roughly 72% specificity for predicting ophthalmopathy progression.

Transcripts of RNA were the source for amplifying TCR beta CDR3 regions. RT-PCR was first run with HTBI primers, then multiplex PCR in a second round. TCRdb independently ran MiXCR on the multiplex PCR reads; one entry per CDR3 protein. This sample has roughly 500,000 distinct CDR3 sequences; approximately 15% occur once, and the top ten carry about 10%. V was pared by 8 bases and J by 2 bases, with 13 bases between. Germline CDR1 and CDR2: MGHRA and YSYEKL. There are 13 residues in the CDR3. Moderate-to-severe activity, CAS ≥3, NOSPECS ≥4 and duration under 3 months were recorded for donors with ophthalmopathy.

This TCR was recovered from a woman aged 25 to 45 with Graves' ophthalmopathy. The gene calls are TRBV4-1 and TRBJ2-7; possible D gene TRBD2, 7 bases. The sequenced sample was blood. Written as DNA, the CDR3 is TGCGCCAGCGGGGGGGGGCTAACCTACGAGCAGTACTTC. This translates into CASGGGLTYEQYF.